The 13 T cell receptor beta chains below all came from one sample that was sequenced in a study of regulatory T cells in long-lasting Graves disease. This sample's time point: newly diagnosed GD, antithyroid drugs for less than 3 months. From RNA extracted from PBMCs, the TCR library was made. For TCR beta, libraries came from iRepertoire HTBI primers and Arm-PCR of CDR3 regions. Via MiXCR, TCRdb re-called the multiplex PCR reads, giving one row per CDR3 protein. The data hold a few hundred thousand distinct CDR3 sequences, with roughly 12% observed a single time. These data are also associated with another study on T cells in Graves' hyperthyroidism and ophthalmopathy.

The material was peripheral blood mononuclear cells (PBMCs), obtained at new diagnosis, from a patient treated with antithyroid drugs. These receptors came from a woman younger than 30 with Graves disease.

This clonotype has a count of ten or more. This chain links TRBV6-1 with TRBJ2-7, with TRBD2 identical over 11 bases. Germline V gene lookup returns CDR1 MNHNS and CDR2 SASEGT. This CDR3 is built from 14 residues. With 11 bases clipped from V and 0 bases from J, the junction kept 6 bases outside the gene matches. CDR3 DNA sequence: TGTGCCGGGATCCTAGCGGGGGGCTCCTACGAGCAGTACGTC. Translated, it gives CAGILAGGSYEQYV.

This clonotype was recorded many times. The CDR3 sequence: CASIRQPISYEQYF. The CDR3 DNA reads TGTGCCAGCATTCGACAGCCTATCTCCTACGAGCAGTACTTC. The rearrangement uses TRBV25-1 and TRBJ2-7; a weak D match, TRBD1 (5 bases). The CDR3 loop spans 14 amino acids. The ends were cut back, 7 bases at V and 0 bases at J, with 13 bases in the middle. Germline V CDR1 and CDR2: MGHDK, SYGVNS.

Details on this clonotype: The junction and the germline gene differ at one end; a read error may be behind it. The chain employs TRBV19 and TRBJ1-1, with a possible D match to TRBD1 (6 bases). Germline values: CDR1 LNHDA, CDR2 SQIVND (reference sequence). This CDR3 has 14 residues. Here the CDR3 reads CASSTDSYNTEAFF. CDR3 nucleotides: TGCGCCAGTAGTACGGACAGTTATAACACTGAAGCTTTCTTT.

This clonotype was counted ten times or more. This sequence joins TRBV28 and TRBJ1-2; D not resolved. Trimming stripped 10 bases from V and 4 bases from J, with 16 bases between. Germline CDR1 reads MDHEN; CDR2 reads SYDVKM. The CDR3 spans 13 residues. CDR3 protein: CATYRSLGYGYTF. The CDR3 nucleotides read TGTGCCACCTATAGGAGTTTAGGCTATGGCTACACCTTC.

At least ten counts were recorded for this clonotype. V gene TRBV5-1 combines with J gene TRBJ2-1; D remains unclear. Trimming took 0 bases from V and 2 from J, leaving 9 bases between them. CDR3 length: 15 residues. Germline V gene lookup returns CDR1 SGHRS and CDR2 YFSETQ. The CDR3: CASSLDYLAYNEQFF. DNA for the CDR3: TGCGCCAGCAGCTTGGACTACCTGGCCTACAATGAGCAGTTCTTC. Looking up the rest from reference TRBV5-1 and TRBJ2-1 gives the full variable domain: KAGVTQTPRYLIKTRGQQVTLSCSPISGHRSVSWYQQTPGQGLQFLFEYFSETQRNKGNFPGRFSGRQFSNSRSEMNVSTLELGDSALYLCASSLDYLAYNEQFFGPGTRLTVL.

The chain combines TRBV6-5 with TRBJ1-1; D is ambiguous. V lost 2 bases, J lost 1 base, and 8 bases lay in between. This CDR3 comprises 14 residues. Germline CDR1 and CDR2: MNHEY and SVGAGI. In nucleotides, the CDR3 is TGTGCCAGCAGTTACACAGAGGCGAACACTGAAGCTTTCTTT. This sequence encodes CASSYTEANTEAFF.

Points on this clonotype: It differs at one base from a far larger clone, so likely a read error. V gene TRBV6-2 or TRBV6-3 combines with J gene TRBJ2-3; D gene uncertain. The J call may be incorrect, as the DNA end agrees better with TRBJ1-1. Germline V gene sequence: CDR1 MNHEY, CDR2 SVGEGT. The CDR3 spans 13 residues. DNA for the CDR3: TGTGCCAGCAGTTACGGCGGGAACACTGGAGCTTTCTTT. Translated: CASSYGGNTGAFF.

This clonotype was recorded at least ten times. The chain links TRBV6-1 to TRBJ2-1; D is undetermined. V lost 7 bases, J lost 0 bases, and 19 bases lay in between. The CDR3 covers 17 residues. CDR1 and CDR2 from the germline V gene are MNHNS and SASEGT. For the CDR3, the DNA is TGTGCCAGCATGAGGAGCAAATCGAGTAGCTCCTACAATGAGCAGTTCTTC. The encoded protein is CASMRSKSSSSYNEQFF.

The chain links TRBV9 to TRBJ1-2; TRBD1 agrees at 8 bases. V lost 4 bases and J lost 7; bases outside the gene matches: 12. There are 15 residues in the CDR3. Germline-derived CDR1 and CDR2 are SGDLS and YYNGEE. The CDR3 reads CASSSLGQGYSGYTF. The CDR3 DNA reads TGTGCCAGCAGCTCGCTAGGACAGGGCTATTCTGGCTACACCTTC.

There are many counts of this clonotype. CDR3 DNA sequence: TGTGCCAGCTACTATGGGGGCCAGATGGAACCCCCGACTTTAAACACCGGGGAGCTGTTTTTT. It translates to CASYYGGQMEPPTLNTGELFF. The rearrangement uses TRBV7-2 and TRBJ2-2; D is possibly TRBD1 (6 bases). The CDR3 has 21 residues. The germline CDR1 and CDR2 sequences are SGHTA and FQGNSA. Trimming pared 8 bases from V and 2 bases from J, leaving 33 bases between.

The chain uses TRBV14 and TRBJ1-4; tentatively, D is TRBD1 (5 bases). The germline V gene has CDR1 SGHDN and CDR2 FVKESK. The CDR3 length is 14 residues. V was cut by 3 bases and J by 8 bases, with 13 bases left in between. CDR3 protein: CASSQSRVAEKLFF. The DNA for the CDR3 is TGTGCCAGCAGCCAGTCCAGGGTGGCCGAAAAACTGTTTTTT.

V and J are TRBV4-1 and TRBJ1-1; 7 bases agree with TRBD1. With V trimmed by 0 bases and J by 2 bases, 6 bases remained unmatched. Germline CDR1 and CDR2: MGHRA and YSYEKL. This CDR3 is built from 16 residues. CDR3 region: CASSQDRGQSNTEAFF. CDR3 bases: TGCGCCAGCAGCCAAGATCGGGGACAGTCTAACACTGAAGCTTTCTTT.

This clonotype was counted only a few times. The chain links TRBV7-6 to TRBJ2-1; a weak D match, TRBD1 (6 bases). The V end lost 5 bases, the J end lost 0 bases, and 20 bases lay between the germline ends. Germline CDR1 is SGHVS and CDR2 is FNYEAQ. This CDR3 region has 18 residues. CDR3 residues: CASSQTRTGPSSYNEQFF. The DNA for the CDR3 is TGTGCCAGCAGCCAAACCCGTACAGGGCCAAGCTCCTACAATGAGCAGTTCTTC.